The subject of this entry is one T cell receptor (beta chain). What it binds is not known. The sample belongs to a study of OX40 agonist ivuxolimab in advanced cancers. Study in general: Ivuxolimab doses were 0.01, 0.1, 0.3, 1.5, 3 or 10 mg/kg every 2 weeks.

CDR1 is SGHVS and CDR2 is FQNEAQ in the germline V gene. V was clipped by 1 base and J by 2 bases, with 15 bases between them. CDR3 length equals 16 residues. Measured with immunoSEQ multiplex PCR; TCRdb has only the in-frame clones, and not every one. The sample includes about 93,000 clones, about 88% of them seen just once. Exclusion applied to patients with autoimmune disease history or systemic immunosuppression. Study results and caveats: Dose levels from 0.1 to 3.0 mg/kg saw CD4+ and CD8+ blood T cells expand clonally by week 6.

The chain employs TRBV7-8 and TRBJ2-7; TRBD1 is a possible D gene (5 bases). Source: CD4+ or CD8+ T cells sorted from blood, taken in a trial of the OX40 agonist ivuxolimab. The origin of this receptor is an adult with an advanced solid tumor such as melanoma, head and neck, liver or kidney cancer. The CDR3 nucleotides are TGTGCCAGCAGCTTAGTCTCAGGACACTCAACCTACGAGCAGTACTTC. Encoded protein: CASSLVSGHSTYEQYF. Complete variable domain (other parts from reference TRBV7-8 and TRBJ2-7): GAGVSQSPRYKVAKRGQDVALRCDPISGHVSLFWYQQALGQGPEFLTYFQNEAQLDKSGLPSDRFFAERPEGSVSTLKIQRTQQEDSAVYLCASSLVSGHSTYEQYFGPGTRLTVT.